This TCR beta chain was captured in a study of blood T cell repertoires in COVID-19. About the research overall: The United States, Italy and Spain supplied acute and convalescent COVID-19 samples. Nucleic acid was either cDNA or gDNA, and it came from T cells, B-cell-depleted T cells, or PBMCs.

J was trimmed by 2 bases and V by 8 bases; bases with no gene match: 9. The germline V gene encodes CDR1 SGHTA and CDR2 FQGNSA. The CDR3 sequence is 15 residues long. In the source study's methods: Amplification with reference gene primers provided the estimates of nucleated cell counts. TCRdb's table, derived via immunoSEQ multiplex PCR, lists solely in-frame clones and lacks some. Clonal size and the V and J genes are those of that table, whereas D and trimming came from the DNA. Here the sample spans tens of thousands of clones, about 71% being singletons. The gene calls are TRBV7-2 and TRBJ2-7, with 10 bases matching TRBD1. Sequenced: peripheral blood. The receptor's source is a woman between 55 and 75 years old in a cohort sampled during active or convalescent COVID-19. The chain's CDR3 is CASSIRDRGPYEQYF. CDR3 coding DNA: TGTGCCAGCTCGATCCGGGACAGGGGACCCTACGAGCAGTACTTC. Full variable domain (remainder filled in from reference TRBV7-2 and TRBJ2-7): GAGVSQSPSNKVTEKGKDVELRCDPISGHTALYWYRQSLGQGLEFLIYFQGNSAPDKSGLPSDRFSAERTGGSVSTLTIQRTQQEDSAVYLCASSIRDRGPYEQYFGPGTRLTVT.